The table lists the clone carrying this T cell receptor beta chain with a few counts. Its antigen is still unknown. TCRdb re-analysed the 5' RACE reads in MiXCR, keeping a single row per CDR3 protein. The sample has about 110,000 distinct CDR3 sequences, around 17% seen once. This record comes from a study of T-cell memory formation after mild COVID-19. General study results and limits: Detection of some responders pre-infection suggested pre-existing cross-reactive memory T cells participated. Clones that contracted from day 15 to 85 were balanced CD4/CD8, while later expanders leaned CD4+.

Trimming removed 5 bases at V and 5 bases at J, with 12 bases between. The CDR3 extends over 13 amino acids. CDR1 is SEHNR and CDR2 is FQNEAQ in the germline V gene (reference sequence). What was sequenced was PBMCs or a T cell subset sorted from them (not recorded which). The rearrangement joins TRBV7-9 to TRBJ2-5; D possibly corresponds to TRBD2 (5 bases). This TCR came from a man between 18 and 35 years old who had mild COVID-19 (a few samples of this study predate the infection). Cell type and time point are not known. This chain's CDR3 is CASSLLWRETQYF. CDR3 coding DNA: TGTGCCAGCAGCCTCCTTTGGAGGGAGACCCAGTACTTC.